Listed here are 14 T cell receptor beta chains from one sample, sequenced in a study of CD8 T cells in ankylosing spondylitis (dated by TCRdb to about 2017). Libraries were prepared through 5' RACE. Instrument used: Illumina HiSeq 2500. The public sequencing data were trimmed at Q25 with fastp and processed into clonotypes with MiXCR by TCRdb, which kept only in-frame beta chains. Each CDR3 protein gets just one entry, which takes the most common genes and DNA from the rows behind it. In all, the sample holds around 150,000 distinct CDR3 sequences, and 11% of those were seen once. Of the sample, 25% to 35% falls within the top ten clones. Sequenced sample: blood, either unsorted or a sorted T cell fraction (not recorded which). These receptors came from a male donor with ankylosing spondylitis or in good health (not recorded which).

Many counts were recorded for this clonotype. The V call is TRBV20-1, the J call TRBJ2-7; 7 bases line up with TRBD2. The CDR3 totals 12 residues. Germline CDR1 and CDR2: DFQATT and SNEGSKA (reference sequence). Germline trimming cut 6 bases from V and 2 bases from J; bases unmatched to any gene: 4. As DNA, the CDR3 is TGCAGTGCCCGACGGGAGGCCTACGAGCAGTACTTC. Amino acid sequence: CSARREAYEQYF.

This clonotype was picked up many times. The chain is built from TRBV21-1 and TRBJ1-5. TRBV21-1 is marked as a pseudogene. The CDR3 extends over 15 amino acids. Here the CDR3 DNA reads TGTGCCAGCAGCAAAGTTTATAGGGGCAATCAGCCCCAGCATTTT. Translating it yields CASSKVYRGNQPQHF.

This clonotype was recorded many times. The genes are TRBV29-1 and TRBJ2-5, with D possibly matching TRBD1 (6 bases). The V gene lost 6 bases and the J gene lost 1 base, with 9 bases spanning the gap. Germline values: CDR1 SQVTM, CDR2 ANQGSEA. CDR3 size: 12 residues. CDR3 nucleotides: TGCAGCGTCGACAGGAGCCAAGAGACCCAGTACTTC. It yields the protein CSVDRSQETQYF.

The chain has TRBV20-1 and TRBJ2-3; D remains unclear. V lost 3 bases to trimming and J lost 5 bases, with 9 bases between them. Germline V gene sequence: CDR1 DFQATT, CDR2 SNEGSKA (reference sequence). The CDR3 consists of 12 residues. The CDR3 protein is CSARGSIDTQYF. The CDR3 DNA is TGCAGTGCTAGGGGGTCTATAGATACGCAGTATTTT.

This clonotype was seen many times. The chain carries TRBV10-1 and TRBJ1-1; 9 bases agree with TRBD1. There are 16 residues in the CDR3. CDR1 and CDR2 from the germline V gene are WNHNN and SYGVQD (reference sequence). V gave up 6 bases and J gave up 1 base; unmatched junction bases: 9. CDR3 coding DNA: TGCGCCAGCAGCCTAACCGGACAGGGGACGAACACTGAAGCTTTCTTT. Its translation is CASSLTGQGTNTEAFF.

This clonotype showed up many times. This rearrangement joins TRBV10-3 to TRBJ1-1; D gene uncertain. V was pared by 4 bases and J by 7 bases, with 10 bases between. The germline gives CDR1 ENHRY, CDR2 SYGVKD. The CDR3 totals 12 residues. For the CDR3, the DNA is TGTGCCATCAGTGGGTACGGGATTGAAGCTTTCTTT. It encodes CAISGYGIEAFF.

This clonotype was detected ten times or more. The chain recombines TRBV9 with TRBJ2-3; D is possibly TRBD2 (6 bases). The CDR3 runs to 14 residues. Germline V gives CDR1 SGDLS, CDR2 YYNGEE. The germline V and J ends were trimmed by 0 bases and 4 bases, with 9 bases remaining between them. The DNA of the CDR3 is TGTGCCAGCAGCGTAGCTAGCGAGGCAGATACGCAGTATTTT. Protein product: CASSVASEADTQYF.

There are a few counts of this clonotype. The CDR3 spells CSAREPGFLNTEAFF. For the CDR3, the DNA is TGCAGTGCTAGAGAGCCGGGATTTTTGAACACTGAAGCTTTCTTT. V gene TRBV20-1 combines with J gene TRBJ1-1; no reliable D call. The V gene lost 0 bases and the J gene lost 0 bases, with 11 bases spanning the gap. The CDR3 has 15 residues. Germline loops: CDR1 DFQATT, CDR2 SNEGSKA (reference sequence).

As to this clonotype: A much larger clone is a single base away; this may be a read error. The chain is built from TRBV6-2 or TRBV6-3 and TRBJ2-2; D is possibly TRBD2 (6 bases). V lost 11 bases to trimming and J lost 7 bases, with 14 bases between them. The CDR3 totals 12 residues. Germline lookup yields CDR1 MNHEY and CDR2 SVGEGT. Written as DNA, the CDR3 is TGTGCCGGCGGGACGGGGGACGGGGAGCTGTTTTTT. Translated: CAGGTGDGELFF.

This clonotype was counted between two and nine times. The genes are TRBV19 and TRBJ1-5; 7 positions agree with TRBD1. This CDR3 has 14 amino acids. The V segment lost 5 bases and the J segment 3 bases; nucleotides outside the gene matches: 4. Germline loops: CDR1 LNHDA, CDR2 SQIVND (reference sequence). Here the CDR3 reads CASSPGQFNQPQHF. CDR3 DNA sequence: TGTGCCAGTAGTCCGGGACAGTTCAATCAGCCCCAGCATTTT.

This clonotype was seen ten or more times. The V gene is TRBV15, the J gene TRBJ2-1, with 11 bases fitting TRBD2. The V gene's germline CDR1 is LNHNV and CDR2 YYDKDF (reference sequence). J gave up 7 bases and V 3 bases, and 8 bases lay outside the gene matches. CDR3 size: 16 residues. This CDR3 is CATSSFSGRAGNEQFF. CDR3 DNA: TGTGCCACCAGCAGTTTTAGCGGGAGGGCCGGGAATGAGCAGTTCTTC.

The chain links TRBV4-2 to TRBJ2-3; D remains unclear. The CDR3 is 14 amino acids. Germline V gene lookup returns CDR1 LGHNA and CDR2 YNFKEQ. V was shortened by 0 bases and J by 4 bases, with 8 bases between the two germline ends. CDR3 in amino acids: CASSQDQGSDTQYF. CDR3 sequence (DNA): TGTGCCAGCAGCCAAGATCAAGGGTCAGATACGCAGTATTTT.

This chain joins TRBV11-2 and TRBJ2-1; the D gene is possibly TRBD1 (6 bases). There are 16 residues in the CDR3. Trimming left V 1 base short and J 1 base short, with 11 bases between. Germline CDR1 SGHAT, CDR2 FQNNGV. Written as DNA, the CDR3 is TGTGCCAGCAGCTTAGCGGGCAGGGGATCCTACAATGAGCAGTTCTTC. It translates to CASSLAGRGSYNEQFF.

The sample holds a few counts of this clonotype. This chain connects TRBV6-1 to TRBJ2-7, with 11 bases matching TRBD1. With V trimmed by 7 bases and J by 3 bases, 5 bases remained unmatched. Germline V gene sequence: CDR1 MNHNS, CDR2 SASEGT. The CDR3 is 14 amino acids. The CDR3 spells CASTRTGGFYEQYF. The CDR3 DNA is TGTGCCAGCACTAGGACAGGGGGCTTCTACGAGCAGTACTTC.